The next 12 T cell receptor beta chains were all read from a single sample in a study of T cell responses to AZD1222 COVID-19 vaccine. The table came from immunoSEQ multiplex PCR; TCRdb's copy has only in-frame clones and leaves some out. Among 210,000 or so clones listed, roughly 94% were seen once. The sample consisted of peripheral blood, taken 28 days after the second dose of the MenACWY control vaccine. The receptors were sampled from an adult who received the MenACWY meningococcal vaccine as a control.

CDR3: CASSSPGNEQFF. The DNA for the CDR3 is TGTGCCAGCAGCTCCCCAGGTAATGAGCAGTTCTTC. The rearrangement uses TRBV5-6 and TRBJ2-1; no firm D call. Germline V gene lookup returns CDR1 SGHDT and CDR2 YYEEEE. CDR3 length: 12 amino acids. Deletions cut 3 bases from V and 7 bases from J, with 8 bases between.

The CDR3 DNA reads as TGTGCCAGCAGCCAAGGGGGCAGGGGGCGTAATTCACCCCTCCACTTT. This translates into CASSQGGRGRNSPLHF. The V call is TRBV14, the J call TRBJ1-6; 8 bases match TRBD1. The CDR3 is 16 amino acids. The ends lost 1 base at V and 6 bases at J; junction bases unmatched: 5. Germline loops: CDR1 SGHDN, CDR2 FVKESK.

The chain joins TRBV27 to TRBJ2-7; 8 nucleotides match TRBD1. V lost 6 bases and J lost 4; bases outside the gene matches: 8. Per germline, CDR1 MNHEY and CDR2 SMNVEV (reference sequence). The CDR3 sequence is 14 residues long. The chain's CDR3 is CASSPRGPQYEQYF. The CDR3 coding sequence is TGTGCCAGCAGCCCCAGGGGGCCGCAATACGAGCAGTACTTC.

This clone was detected a few times. This rearrangement joins TRBV7-3 to TRBJ2-1; 10 positions agree with TRBD2. V was clipped by 4 bases and J by 6 bases; unmatched bases: 9. Germline CDR1 reads SGHTA; CDR2 reads FQGTGA. The CDR3 spans 16 residues. The CDR3 region is CASSSTSGIAFNEQFF. The CDR3 nucleotides read TGTGCCAGCAGCTCCACTAGCGGGATTGCATTCAATGAGCAGTTCTTC.

V gene TRBV6-2 or TRBV6-3 combines with J gene TRBJ2-1; perhaps TRBD1 as D (6 bases). The V and J ends lost 6 bases and 6 bases respectively, with 15 bases between them. The CDR3 has 14 residues. Looked up from germline, CDR1 is MNHEY and CDR2 is SVGEGT. In DNA form, the CDR3 reads TGTGCCAGCAGCCTACTGGGGACACTCAATGAGCAGTTCTTC. This encodes CASSLLGTLNEQFF.

The V call is TRBV29-1, the J call TRBJ1-3; D is undetermined. V lost 4 bases and J lost 2, with 9 bases in between. Per germline, CDR1 SQVTM and CDR2 ANQGSEA. The length of the CDR3 is 13 residues. The CDR3 reads CSVVGGTGNTIYF. The CDR3 DNA reads TGCAGCGTTGTAGGAGGAACTGGAAACACCATATATTTT.

The rearrangement joins TRBV2 to TRBJ1-1, with 9 bases identical to TRBD1. J was trimmed by 0 bases and V by 7 bases; bases with no gene match: 6. The CDR3 covers 15 residues. Per germline, CDR1 SNHLY and CDR2 FYNNEI. The CDR3 DNA reads TGTGCCAGCACGGGACAGGGAACCCTGAACACTGAAGCTTTCTTT. This codes for CASTGQGTLNTEAFF.

The V call is TRBV28, the J call TRBJ1-4, with 10 bases that match TRBD1. V was pared by 2 bases and J by 1 base, with 4 bases of the junction left unmatched. Per germline, CDR1 MDHEN and CDR2 SYDVKM. The CDR3 is 17 residues long. The CDR3 nucleotides are TGTGCCAGCAGTTTAATCGGGACAGGGGTAACTAATGAAAAACTGTTTTTT. It translates to CASSLIGTGVTNEKLFF.

This chain links TRBV12-3 or TRBV12-4 with TRBJ1-1, with D hard to call. The V and J ends lost 3 bases and 3 bases respectively, with 5 bases between them. The CDR3 is 12 residues long. The CDR3 here is CASSLGYTEAFF. CDR3 in DNA: TGTGCCAGCAGTTTGGGGTACACTGAAGCTTTCTTT.

The chain uses TRBV25-1 and TRBJ2-7; 7 bases map to TRBD1. This CDR3 is 14 amino acids long. Trimming removed 5 bases from V and 3 bases from J; junction bases left unmatched: 7. Germline CDR1 MGHDK, CDR2 SYGVNS. The CDR3 DNA reads as TGTGCCAGCAGTCTCCGGGACAGTATCTACGAGCAGTACTTC. It translates to CASSLRDSIYEQYF.

The rearrangement joins TRBV5-1 to TRBJ1-3; D gene uncertain. This CDR3 has 15 amino acids. Deletions cut 4 bases from V and 0 bases from J, with 11 bases between. The germline gives CDR1 SGHRS, CDR2 YFSETQ. DNA for the CDR3: TGCGCCAGCAGCCCAACTCCCGACTCTGGAAACACCATATATTTT. It translates to CASSPTPDSGNTIYF. Full variable domain (remainder filled in from reference TRBV5-1 and TRBJ1-3): KAGVTQTPRYLIKTRGQQVTLSCSPISGHRSVSWYQQTPGQGLQFLFEYFSETQRNKGNFPGRFSGRQFSNSRSEMNVSTLELGDSALYLCASSPTPDSGNTIYFGEGSWLTVV.

The V call is TRBV6-5, the J call TRBJ2-7; D perhaps matches TRBD1 (6 bases). V lost 5 bases and J lost 3, with 14 bases in between. CDR1 is MNHEY and CDR2 is SVGAGI in the germline V gene. The CDR3 extends over 14 amino acids. The CDR3 loop reads CASSPYRTDYEQYF. DNA for the CDR3: TGTGCCAGCAGTCCGTATAGGACAGACTACGAGCAGTACTTC.